Presented here are 22 T cell receptor beta chains from one specimen sequenced in a study of T cells after posttransplantation cyclophosphamide. Method: immunoSEQ multiplex PCR; TCRdb's copy keeps in-frame clones and lacks some. Of tens of thousands of clones detected, about 77% appear once; the ten largest clones hold roughly 8.3%. A marrow graft followed busulfan-fludarabine conditioning, with cyclophosphamide on days +3 and +4. This specimen consisted of CD4+ T cells sorted from blood, obtained 1903 days after a stem cell transplant with posttransplant cyclophosphamide. These receptors all come from a female patient in her 40s who received an allogeneic stem cell transplant from a related donor, was CMV-positive, and had no GVHD. Some T cells may be graft donor cells.

This sequence joins TRBV7-9 and TRBJ1-4, with D unclear. Germline V gene data show CDR1 as SEHNR and CDR2 as FQNEAQ (reference sequence). The CDR3 is made up of 11 amino acids. Trimming pared 2 bases from V and 12 bases from J, leaving 7 bases between. CDR3 sequence (DNA): TGTGCCAGCAGCTTACAGGTCGAACTGTTTTTT. Encoded protein: CASSLQVELFF.

This chain's CDR3 is CASSRRPGQGVPQHF. The CDR3 DNA sequence: TGTGCCAGCAGCCGGAGGCCGGGACAGGGGGTGCCCCAGCATTTT. This rearrangement joins TRBV7-2 to TRBJ1-5; TRBD1 agrees at 11 bases. Trimming removed 5 bases from V and 9 bases from J; junction bases left unmatched: 9. The CDR3 extends over 15 amino acids. Germline CDR1 and CDR2: SGHTA and FQGNSA.

The V and J genes are TRBV5-8 and TRBJ2-7, with TRBD1 matching over 7 bases. V lost 5 bases, J lost 6 bases, and 14 bases stayed unmatched. CDR3 length: 15 amino acids. The germline V gene has CDR1 SGHTS and CDR2 YDEGEE. In DNA, the CDR3 is TGTGCCAGCAGAAGAGACAGGGAAATAGCTCCCGAGCAGTACTTC. Its translation: CASRRDREIAPEQYF. Full variable domain (remainder filled in from reference TRBV5-8 and TRBJ2-7): EAGVTQSPTHLIKTRGQQATLRCSPISGHTSVYWYQQALGLGLQFLLWYDEGEERNRGNFPPRFSGRQFPNYSSELNVNALELEDSALYLCASRRDREIAPEQYFGPGTRLTVT.

The V call is TRBV5-1, the J call TRBJ2-5; possibly TRBD1 for D (6 bases). With 1 base removed from V and 1 base from J, the gap between germline ends came to 11 bases. CDR3 length: 15 residues. Germline CDR1 SGHRS, CDR2 YFSETQ. The CDR3 here is CASSLMGATQETQYF. The CDR3 coding sequence is TGCGCCAGCAGCTTGATGGGGGCTACCCAAGAGACCCAGTACTTC.

The chain has TRBV6-4 and TRBJ2-1; TRBD1 matches 7 bases. With 7 bases clipped from V and 1 base from J, the junction kept 7 bases outside the gene matches. Germline V gives CDR1 MRHNA, CDR2 SNTAGT. The CDR3 loop spans 15 amino acids. CDR3 loop: CASKPTGLSYNEQFF. The CDR3 coding sequence is TGTGCCAGCAAACCGACAGGGTTATCCTACAATGAGCAGTTCTTC.

The chain has TRBV29-1 and TRBJ2-7, with D tentatively TRBD1 (6 bases). This CDR3 comprises 13 residues. The V gene lost 1 base and the J gene lost 9 bases, with 16 bases spanning the gap. Germline loops: CDR1 SQVTM, CDR2 ANQGSEA. The CDR3 here is CSVEGLDRTVQYF. The CDR3 DNA reads TGCAGCGTTGAAGGGTTGGACAGAACCGTGCAGTACTTC.

The chain joins TRBV6-1 to TRBJ2-7, with TRBD1 identical over 8 bases. Germline trimming cut 2 bases from V and 2 bases from J; bases unmatched to any gene: 5. The CDR3 covers 15 residues. Germline lookup yields CDR1 MNHNS and CDR2 SASEGT. In nucleotides, the CDR3 is TGTGCCAGCAGTGAAAACTGGGGACAGGCCTACGAGCAGTACTTC. This gives the protein CASSENWGQAYEQYF.

V usage is TRBV4-2 and J usage is TRBJ1-4; 8 bases fit TRBD1. The V and J ends lost 5 bases and 8 bases, in that order; junction bases with no gene match: 4. Germline CDR1 LGHNA, CDR2 YNFKEQ. The CDR3 covers 13 residues. The DNA of the CDR3 is TGTGCCAGCAGCGACAGGGGAAGGGAAAAACTGTTTTTT. It translates to CASSDRGREKLFF.

The chain has TRBV7-2 and TRBJ1-3, with a possible D match to TRBD1 (6 bases). Germline V gene lookup returns CDR1 SGHTA and CDR2 FQGNSA. CDR3 length: 14 residues. Trimming shortened V by 4 bases and J by 3 bases, and 10 bases separated the two germline ends. CDR3 in amino acids: CASSSQGLGNTIYF. The CDR3 nucleotides are TGTGCCAGCAGCTCACAGGGCCTTGGAAACACCATATATTTT.

There are a few counts of this clone. The chain recombines TRBV28 with TRBJ1-1, with D possibly matching TRBD1 (5 bases). Trimming took off 7 bases at V and 1 base at J, with 25 bases between the two ends. The CDR3 covers 18 residues. Germline V gene lookup returns CDR1 MDHEN and CDR2 SYDVKM. The CDR3 DNA reads as TGTGCCAGCATCCCAGCCTCGGCCGGGGGAATGAGGAACACTGAAGCTTTCTTT. This gives the protein CASIPASAGGMRNTEAFF.

The rearrangement links TRBV6-5 to TRBJ1-1; unclear D gene. CDR3 length equals 12 residues. Trimming cost V 6 bases and J 4 bases, with 9 bases left between them. Per the germline V gene, CDR1 is MNHEY and CDR2 is SVGAGI. CDR3 nucleotides: TGTGCCAGCAGAGGGAGAGGCACTGAAGCTTTCTTT. This translates into CASRGRGTEAFF.

The chain is built from TRBV7-3 and TRBJ2-1; tentative D call: TRBD1 (6 bases). The ends were cut back, 3 bases at V and 5 bases at J, with 17 bases in the middle. The length of the CDR3 is 16 residues. The germline CDR1 and CDR2 sequences are SGHTA and FQGTGA. CDR3 sequence reads: CASSFLQGGIDNEQFF. The DNA for the CDR3 is TGTGCCAGCAGCTTCCTACAAGGGGGTATCGACAATGAGCAGTTCTTC.

The V gene is TRBV5-1, the J gene TRBJ2-3, with 8 bases identical to TRBD2. After removal of 3 bases from V and 1 base from J, the junction contained 4 bases not matched to a gene. The length of the CDR3 is 15 residues. Germline V CDR1 and CDR2: SGHRS, YFSETQ. The chain's CDR3 is CASSSATSGTDTQYF. Written as DNA, the CDR3 is TGCGCCAGCAGCTCGGCGACTAGCGGCACAGATACGCAGTATTTT.

This chain joins TRBV11-2 and TRBJ2-3; no clear D gene. This CDR3 spans 15 amino acids. Germline CDR1 reads SGHAT; CDR2 reads FQNNGV. The ends were cut back, 2 bases at V and 4 bases at J, with 13 bases in the middle. CDR3 region: CASSLSGVAPDTQYF. DNA of the CDR3: TGTGCCAGCAGCTTAAGTGGCGTAGCCCCAGATACGCAGTATTTT. Filled out from reference TRBV11-2 and TRBJ2-3, the complete variable domain reads EAGVAQSPRYKIIEKRQSVAFWCNPISGHATLYWYQQILGQGPKLLIQFQNNGVVDDSQLPKDRFSAERLKGVDSTLKIQPAKLEDSAVYLCASSLSGVAPDTQYFGPGTRLTVL.

The chain carries TRBV7-9 and TRBJ1-1; 8 nucleotides align to TRBD1. The J segment lost 4 bases and the V segment lost 5 bases, leaving 6 bases of the junction unmatched. CDR1 and CDR2 (germline): SEHNR, FQNEAQ (reference sequence). This CDR3 contains 14 residues. CDR3 in amino acids: CASSARQGSTEAFF. CDR3 sequence (DNA): TGTGCCAGCAGCGCCCGACAGGGGAGCACTGAAGCTTTCTTT.

V usage is TRBV5-6 and J usage is TRBJ2-1; TRBD2 is a possible D gene (6 bases). The germline V and J ends were trimmed by 7 bases and 9 bases, with 11 bases remaining between them. Per germline, CDR1 SGHDT and CDR2 YYEEEE. The CDR3 sequence is 11 residues long. Here the CDR3 reads CASSLASEQFF. DNA for the CDR3: TGTGCCAGCTCACTAGCCAGTGAGCAGTTCTTC.

This sequence joins TRBV7-8 and TRBJ1-1; the match to TRBD1 covers 10 bases. The CDR3 runs to 14 residues. The germline V gene has CDR1 SGHVS and CDR2 FQNEAQ. Trimming took 5 bases from V and 5 from J; bases not matched to a gene: 5. The CDR3 sequence: CASSRDRGRTEAFF. CDR3 DNA: TGTGCCAGCAGCCGGGACAGGGGTCGGACTGAAGCTTTCTTT. Variable domain in full (rest from reference TRBV7-8 and TRBJ1-1): GAGVSQSPRYKVAKRGQDVALRCDPISGHVSLFWYQQALGQGPEFLTYFQNEAQLDKSGLPSDRFFAERPEGSVSTLKIQRTQQEDSAVYLCASSRDRGRTEAFFGQGTRLTVV.

The chain joins TRBV7-9 to TRBJ2-1; D gene uncertain. This CDR3 region has 13 residues. Germline V CDR1 and CDR2: SEHNR, FQNEAQ (reference sequence). Trimming took 3 bases from V and 3 from J, leaving 6 bases between them. The CDR3 nucleotides read TGTGCCAGCAGCTTGTCGAGCTACAATGAGCAGTTCTTC. This gives the protein CASSLSSYNEQFF.

The chain employs TRBV7-2 and TRBJ2-7; TRBD2 agrees at 11 bases. Germline V gene data show CDR1 as SGHTA and CDR2 as FQGNSA. This CDR3 spans 15 amino acids. V lost 5 bases to trimming and J lost 3 bases; unmatched junction nucleotides: 6. The CDR3: CASSVSGTSGYEQYF. CDR3 DNA sequence: TGTGCCAGCAGCGTTTCCGGGACTAGCGGCTACGAGCAGTACTTC.

This rearrangement joins TRBV15 to TRBJ2-5, with TRBD2 identical over 8 bases. V trimming: 5 bases; J trimming: 5 bases; junction bases outside the gene matches: 10. In germline, CDR1 is LNHNV, CDR2 YYDKDF (reference sequence). The CDR3 is made up of 15 amino acids. The CDR3 sequence is CATSRGGTLAETQYF. The CDR3 DNA reads TGTGCCACCAGCCGCGGGGGGACGTTAGCGGAGACCCAGTACTTC.

In regard to this clone: Mismatch with germline at one junction end may stem from a read error. The chain has TRBV7-9 and TRBJ2-5; D is perhaps TRBD2 (6 bases). Germline-derived CDR1 and CDR2 are SEHNR and FQNEAQ (reference sequence). The CDR3 has 13 residues. The CDR3 protein is CASSFTSQQTQYF. CDR3 bases: TGTGCCAGCAGCTTCACTAGCCAACAGACCCAGTACTTC.

This clone appeared many times. The chain combines TRBV4-2 with TRBJ1-5, with a weak D call TRBD1 (6 bases). This CDR3 spans 16 amino acids. In germline, CDR1 is LGHNA, CDR2 YNFKEQ. V dropped 0 bases and J dropped 6 bases, with 15 bases sitting between them. Here the CDR3 DNA reads TGTGCCAGCAGCCAAGAAAGGAGCCAGGGGTTTCAGCCCCAGCATTTT. This codes for CASSQERSQGFQPQHF.